This TCR beta chain was observed in a study of low-dose radiotherapy and immunotherapy resistance in tumors. Both TCRalpha and TCRbeta chains were reverse transcribed with V-gene-specific primers. A 20-cycle PCR with a constant-region primer and V-primer adapter amplified TCRs. The isolated mRNA underwent amplification through in vitro transcription. MiXCR, run by TCRdb on the reads, gives a single entry per CDR3 protein. The sample lists approximately 84,000 distinct CDR3 sequences; 15% to 20% were seen once. The time point: before trial treatment. Donors were given nivolumab, ipilimumab, aspirin, low-dose cyclophosphamide and low-dose radiotherapy. There are 13 residues in the CDR3. Looked up from germline, CDR1 is SNHLY and CDR2 is FYNNEI. Deletions cut 4 bases from V and 4 bases from J, with 8 bases between.

This TCR was sampled from a male donor with prostate cancer. The V and J genes are TRBV2 and TRBJ2-1; D is uncertain. The sequencing used PBMCs, collected before treatment. CDR3 in amino acids: CASSASPYNEQFF. DNA for the CDR3: TGTGCCAGCAGTGCCTCTCCTTACAATGAGCAGTTCTTC.